This entry is about one TCR beta chain. The antigen is not known. PCR was performed using 60 Vbeta and 13 Jbeta primers. The protocol was immunoSEQ multiplex PCR, while the TCRdb copy is restricted to in-frame clones and leaves out a portion. Here the sample spans more than 95,000 clones, 70% to 80% being singletons. At collection, donors were nominally healthy, but unrecorded immune exposures were probable. The V gene end was trimmed by 2 bases and the J gene end by 4 bases; junction bases not matched to a gene: 6. Germline CDR1 and CDR2: LGHNA and YSLEER. This CDR3 is 16 amino acids long. These data come from a study of cytomegalovirus exposure and HLA in healthy donors. Study-level results: For most TCR beta V segments, an earlier analysis put the productive rate at about 90% or about 30% of the time. Later analysis suggested links between common viral pathogens and several top significant clusters.

This chain connects TRBV4-3 to TRBJ2-3; TRBD1 matches 10 bases. The sequence was obtained from a woman in her 50s in good health and CMV-seropositive. The sample comprised PBMCs. CDR3 residues: CASSQLWTGGADTQYF. For the CDR3, the DNA is TGCGCCAGCAGCCAACTATGGACAGGGGGTGCAGATACGCAGTATTTT.